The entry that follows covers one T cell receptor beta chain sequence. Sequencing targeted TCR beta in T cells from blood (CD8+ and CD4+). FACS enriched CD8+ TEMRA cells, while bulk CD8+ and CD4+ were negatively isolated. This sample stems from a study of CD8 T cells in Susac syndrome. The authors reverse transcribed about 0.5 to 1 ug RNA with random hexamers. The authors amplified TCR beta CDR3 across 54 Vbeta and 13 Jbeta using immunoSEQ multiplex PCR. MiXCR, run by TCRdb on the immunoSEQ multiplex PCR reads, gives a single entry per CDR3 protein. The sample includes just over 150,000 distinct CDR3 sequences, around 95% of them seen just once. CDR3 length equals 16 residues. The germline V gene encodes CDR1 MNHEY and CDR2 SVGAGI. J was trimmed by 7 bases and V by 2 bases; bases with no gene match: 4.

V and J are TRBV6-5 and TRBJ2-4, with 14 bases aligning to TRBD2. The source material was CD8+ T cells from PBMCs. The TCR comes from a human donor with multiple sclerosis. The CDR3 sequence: CASSYGLAGGHNIQYF. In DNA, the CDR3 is TGTGCCAGCAGTTACGGACTAGCGGGGGGTCACAACATTCAGTACTTC.